The clone carrying this T cell receptor beta chain was picked up a small number of times. Its specificity is unknown. PCR was performed a second time for about 6 to 11 cycles using a sample-barcoded 5' primer and a J-beta primer mix. The yield of each sample was at least 2.5 million CDR3-containing paired-end reads. TCRdb redid the calling of the 5' RACE reads with MiXCR, one entry per CDR3 protein. The sample lists about 1,000,000 distinct CDR3 sequences; under 45% were seen once. V was cut by 6 bases and J by 2 bases, with 15 bases left in between. The CDR3 spans 14 residues. Germline lookup yields CDR1 SQVTM and CDR2 ANQGSEA. The sample originates from a study of blood T cells in healthy people across ages. The sample providers were healthy Caucasian people from Russia, aged roughly 6 to 90. General study points: Not knowing donor CMV status may have confounded expanded clonotype changes. Age showed a roughly linear inverse relationship with TCR beta diversity per million T cells.

The material sequenced was blood. The source is a woman in her sixties in good health. The chain joins TRBV29-1 to TRBJ2-3, with TRBD1 as a possible D gene (5 bases). The CDR3 DNA sequence: TGCAGCGTCAGCAAAACAGGCGTCACAGATACGCAGTATTTT. It is translated as CSVSKTGVTDTQYF.